The present entry profiles one T cell receptor beta chain with its context. Antigen: not known. This specimen belongs to a study of blood T cells in healthy people across ages. Notes on the study in general: Fewer expanded clones and more diversity marked long-lived versus aged donors.

Through a sample-barcoded 5' primer and a J-beta primer mix, a second PCR was run for about 6 to 11 cycles. TCRdb passed the 5' RACE reads through MiXCR, listing each CDR3 protein once. Here the sample spans 1.5 million to 1.9 million distinct CDR3 sequences, 40% to 45% being singletons. Germline CDR1 reads MNHNY; CDR2 reads SVGAGI (reference sequence). V was pared by 6 bases and J by 7 bases, with 18 bases between. The CDR3 extends over 15 amino acids. The chain links TRBV6-6 to TRBJ1-4; D remains unclear. Sequenced sample: blood. This sequence originates from a woman aged 18-29 years in good health. CDR3 nucleotides: TGTGCCAGCAGACGCAACGAAGGGTTAGTTGAAAAACTGTTTTTT. This translates into CASRRNEGLVEKLFF.